Below, one TCR beta chain is given with its context. Original handling: Cell counts per sample came from amplifying reference gene primers. Generated by immunoSEQ multiplex PCR, the TCRdb table keeps only in-frame clones and is missing some. V and J calls and clone size come straight from that table; D and trimming were deduced from the DNA. The sample carries some 400,000 clones, around 91% recorded once. V was trimmed by 7 bases and J by 2 bases, leaving 19 bases between them. The CDR3 runs to 16 residues. The germline V gene has CDR1 SNHLY and CDR2 FYNNEI. The data belong to a study of blood T cell repertoires in COVID-19. Background on the study: From the United States, Italy and Spain came samples of acute and convalescent COVID-19.

Adults between roughly 18 and 95 years of age took part from some 25 US areas. Symptom resolution, clearance, or two negative PCRs marked donors in Cohort 3 as recovered. The origin of this receptor is a man under 40 who had recovered from COVID-19. The source material was PBMCs or T cells enriched from blood (not recorded which). This rearrangement joins TRBV2 to TRBJ2-3; D is possibly TRBD2 (5 bases). CDR3 in amino acids: CASTRTLAKNTDTQYF. As DNA, the CDR3 is TGTGCCAGCACCCGGACCCTAGCCAAAAACACAGATACGCAGTATTTT.